Listed below are T cell receptor beta chains from one sample, sequenced in a study of cytotoxic CD8 clonotypes in ibrutinib-treated CLL. Sequenced by immunoSEQ multiplex PCR; TCRdb stores in-frame clones only, minus some. The sample includes around 70,000 clones, less than 85% of them seen just once. The starting material was PBMCs, obtained after 24 months of ibrutinib treatment. All receptors come from a human donor with chronic lymphocytic leukemia. CDR3s include the opening cysteine and the closing phenylalanine or tryptophan. Each record gives: V gene, D gene, J gene, clone size, CDR3 DNA, CDR3 protein. D genes are given only for firm matches. The listing skips clone size in some rows; elsewhere it reads once, few, many or a size class.

TRBV6-1	-	TRBJ1-5	-	TGTGCCAGCAGTAACCCGCCAGGGCCCCAGCATTTT	CASSNPPGPQHF
TRBV27	-	TRBJ2-1	-	TGTGCCAGCAGTTTATGGGGGATGGGGGACGTAAGCTCCTACAATGAGCAGTTCTTC	CASSLWGMGDVSSYNEQFF
TRBV6-6	TRBD1	TRBJ1-2	-	TGTGCCAGCAGTCAGGACAGGGCATATGGCTACACCTTC	CASSQDRAYGYTF
TRBV10-2	TRBD1	TRBJ2-7	few	TGCGCCAGCAGTGACTCCGACAGGGCCTACGAGCAGTACTTC	CASSDSDRAYEQYF
TRBV6-1	-	TRBJ1-2	-	TGTGCCAGCAGTGATGGCGCCTATGGCTACACCTTC	CASSDGAYGYTF
TRBV5-5	TRBD1	TRBJ2-7	-	TGTGCCAGCAGCTACAGGGACAGCTCCTACGAGCAGTACTTC	CASSYRDSSYEQYF
TRBV2	TRBD2	TRBJ2-5	-	TGTGCCAGCAGGAGATTGGCGGGAGTGGAGACCCAGTACTTC	CASRRLAGVETQYF
TRBV2	-	TRBJ1-1	-	TGTGCCAGCAGTGAAAGTAGGGGTAGAATGAACACTGAAGCTTTCTTT	CASSESRGRMNTEAFF
TRBV7-9	-	TRBJ1-2	once	TGTGCCAGCAGCTTACGGGGTGGTCCCAACTATGGCTACACCTTC	CASSLRGGPNYGYTF
TRBV7-8	-	TRBJ1-1	-	TGTGCCAGCAGCAAACAGGGTAGGCAAGGGGTAGCTTTCTTT	CASSKQGRQGVAFF
TRBV19	TRBD2	TRBJ2-3	-	TGTGCCAGTAGTAGGCTAGCGGCCGGTGGGCTCACAGATACGCAGTATTTT	CASSRLAAGGLTDTQYF
TRBV5-1	-	TRBJ2-3	-	TGCGCCAGCAGGCTAGCCTCCCCCGCAGATACGCAGTATTTT	CASRLASPADTQYF
TRBV4-1	TRBD2	TRBJ2-2	-	TGCGCCAGCAGCCAAGCAGCGGGAGGGCGAACCGGGGAGCTGTTTTTT	CASSQAAGGRTGELFF
TRBV19	-	TRBJ2-3	-	TGTGCCAGTAACAGACAGGCCAGCACAGATACGCAGTATTTT	CASNRQASTDTQYF
TRBV7-9	-	TRBJ2-3	-	TGTGCCAGCAGTCCCACAGGGTCCTTCTCCACAGATACGCAGTATTTT	CASSPTGSFSTDTQYF